This is a list of T cell receptor beta chains from one sample in a study of post-analysis software for immune sequencing data. TCRdb re-analysed the PCR reads in MiXCR, keeping a single row per CDR3 protein. The repertoire consists of about 200,000 distinct CDR3 sequences, with over 25% occurring once and the leading ten covering roughly 3.4%. Sequencing used blood. Receptors originate from a girl younger than 18 with multiple sclerosis. The conserved cysteine and the conserved F or W are not part of the CDR3 here. Fields, in order: CDR3 length, J gene, V gene, CDR3 protein.

len: 13
j_gene: TRBJ1-4
v_gene: TRBV19
CDR3aa: ASTSRGTGNEKLF

len: 12
j_gene: TRBJ2-3
v_gene: TRBV27
CDR3aa: ASTRTGGMDTQY

len: 13
j_gene: TRBJ1-4
v_gene: TRBV6-6
CDR3aa: ASTQPERRVEKLF

len: 16
j_gene: TRBJ2-1
v_gene: TRBV5-1
CDR3aa: ASSLANSPGSVYNEQF

len: 14
j_gene: TRBJ2-1
v_gene: TRBV6-1
CDR3aa: ASSADRVPLYNEQF

len: 12
j_gene: TRBJ1-1
v_gene: TRBV29-1
CDR3aa: SVVSQGLRTEAF

len: 13
j_gene: TRBJ2-7
v_gene: TRBV4-2
CDR3aa: ASSQELAGVYEQY

len: 12
j_gene: TRBJ1-1
v_gene: TRBV2
CDR3aa: ASRYRSMNTEAF

len: 12
j_gene: TRBJ2-5
v_gene: TRBV6-5
CDR3aa: ASSPALAGETQY

len: 11
j_gene: TRBJ1-2
v_gene: TRBV28
CDR3aa: ASSLQQGYGYT

len: 11
j_gene: TRBJ2-1
v_gene: TRBV20-1
CDR3aa: SARNAGLGEQF

len: 12
j_gene: TRBJ1-2
v_gene: TRBV5-6
CDR3aa: ASSLVVSQNLYT

len: 11
j_gene: TRBJ2-3
v_gene: TRBV20-1
CDR3aa: SARTSGRGSQY

len: 13
j_gene: TRBJ1-2
v_gene: TRBV7-9
CDR3aa: ASSFGTGGDYGYT

len: 11
j_gene: TRBJ1-2
v_gene: TRBV20-1
CDR3aa: SAPGQNNYGYT

len: 13
j_gene: TRBJ1-1
v_gene: TRBV20-1
CDR3aa: SAKGPGGYHTEAF

len: 13
j_gene: TRBJ1-1
v_gene: TRBV5-4
CDR3aa: ASSSGQGGPAEAF

len: 12
j_gene: TRBJ1-3
v_gene: TRBV28
CDR3aa: ASSLRGPGNTIY

len: 10
j_gene: TRBJ1-2
v_gene: TRBV7-9
CDR3aa: ASSPELGGYT

len: 13
j_gene: TRBJ2-1
v_gene: TRBV6-2/TRBV6-3
CDR3aa: ASSYRGRGYNEQF

len: 13
j_gene: TRBJ2-7
v_gene: TRBV5-1
CDR3aa: ASSSGQGESYEQY

len: 11
j_gene: TRBJ2-3
v_gene: TRBV6-6
CDR3aa: ASSWRGTDTQY

len: 16
j_gene: TRBJ2-6
v_gene: TRBV3-1
CDR3aa: ASREEGRVSSGANVLT

len: 9
j_gene: .
v_gene: TRBV6-2/TRBV6-3
CDR3aa: ASSPRAEQY

len: 13
j_gene: TRBJ2-7
v_gene: TRBV6-5
CDR3aa: ASSRTSFVSYEQY

len: 11
j_gene: TRBJ1-1
v_gene: TRBV12-3/TRBV12-4
CDR3aa: AIGRALNTEAF

len: 15
j_gene: TRBJ2-1
v_gene: TRBV24-1
CDR3aa: ATSDLAGPQSYNEQF

len: 11
j_gene: TRBJ1-1
v_gene: TRBV10-3
CDR3aa: AISETATTEAF

len: 7
j_gene: TRBJ2-5
v_gene: TRBV6-6
CDR3aa: ASPGTQY

len: 16
j_gene: TRBJ2-1
v_gene: TRBV20-1
CDR3aa: SARGGLAGGMTYNEQF

len: 15
j_gene: TRBJ2-3
v_gene: TRBV5-1
CDR3aa: ASSRPRRESPPDTQY

len: 10
j_gene: TRBJ2-3
v_gene: TRBV29-1
CDR3aa: SVGTGADTQY

len: 13
j_gene: TRBJ1-4
v_gene: TRBV14
CDR3aa: ASSQDDKRRKGLF

len: 13
j_gene: TRBJ2-2
v_gene: TRBV5-1
CDR3aa: ASSLRAGNTGELF

len: 9
j_gene: TRBJ1-5
v_gene: TRBV28
CDR3aa: ASRRNQPQH

len: 13
j_gene: TRBJ2-3
v_gene: TRBV6-6
CDR3aa: ASSGLAGPPDTQY

len: 13
j_gene: TRBJ2-7
v_gene: TRBV29-1
CDR3aa: SVDSIAGGQGEQY

len: 13
j_gene: TRBJ1-6
v_gene: TRBV28
CDR3aa: ASRAGHTPRKPPH

len: 13
j_gene: TRBJ2-5
v_gene: TRBV6-6
CDR3aa: ATRSGGLLAETQY

len: 15
j_gene: TRBJ2-3
v_gene: TRBV20-1
CDR3aa: SARTSGRVRGTGTQY